The 15 T cell receptor beta chains reported below all come from one sample, sequenced in a study of T cells in Graves' hyperthyroidism and ophthalmopathy. The TCR beta CDR3 regions underwent amplification using RNA transcripts as the source. The HTBI primer set drove a first-round RT-PCR of the TCR CDR3. One entry per CDR3 protein results from TCRdb running MiXCR on the multiplex PCR reads. The sample has approximately 490,000 distinct CDR3 sequences, about 20% seen once. The sequenced sample was blood. Receptors originate from a woman in her seventies with Graves' ophthalmopathy.

At least ten counts were recorded for this clonotype. The V and J genes are TRBV12-3 or TRBV12-4 and TRBJ1-1; 7 positions agree with TRBD1. V lost 6 bases and J lost 0; bases outside the gene matches: 4. The CDR3 runs 14 residues. The CDR3 nucleotides are TGTGCCAGCAGCGTAGGGGGCATGAACACTGAAGCTTTCTTT. Its protein is CASSVGGMNTEAFF.

In this sample, this clonotype turned up many times. The V gene is TRBV6-1, the J gene TRBJ2-7; D may be TRBD2 (6 bases). The V gene's germline CDR1 is MNHNS and CDR2 SASEGT. V was trimmed by 5 bases and J by 9 bases, leaving 11 bases between them. This CDR3 comprises 11 residues. The CDR3 region has the DNA TGTGCCAGCAGTACTAGCACCGGGCAGTACTTC. It yields the protein CASSTSTGQYF.

In its sample, this clonotype was seen many times. This sequence joins TRBV2 and TRBJ2-1, with unresolved D. Germline values: CDR1 SNHLY, CDR2 FYNNEI. Between the trimmed V and J ends, which lost 7 bases and 3 bases, there was a span of 10 bases. The CDR3 is made up of 13 amino acids. DNA for the CDR3: TGTGCCAGCACCTGGAAGGGCTACAATGAGCAGTTCTTC. It specifies CASTWKGYNEQFF.

There are a few counts of this clonotype. The genes are TRBV28 and TRBJ2-3, with a possible D match to TRBD1 (6 bases). CDR1 MDHEN and CDR2 SYDVKM come from the germline V gene. This CDR3 has 15 amino acids. V was shortened by 1 base and J by 5 bases, with 13 bases between the two germline ends. The CDR3 DNA is TGTGCCAGCAGTTTATTACAGGGTGTTGGAGATACGCAGTATTTT. Translated, it gives CASSLLQGVGDTQYF.

This clonotype was detected a few times. This chain connects TRBV27 to TRBJ2-7, with 7 bases identical to TRBD1. Germline loops: CDR1 MNHEY, CDR2 SMNVEV (reference sequence). The CDR3 has 13 amino acids. The ends lost 4 bases at V and 6 bases at J; junction bases unmatched: 6. CDR3 nucleotide sequence: TGTGCCAGCAGTTACAGGGGTTCTCGCGAGCAGTACTTC. This translates into CASSYRGSREQYF.

This rearrangement joins TRBV5-4 to TRBJ2-1; 13 bases are shared with TRBD2. The CDR3 totals 17 residues. Trimming cost V 0 bases and J 7 bases; bases outside gene matches: 7. The germline CDR1 and CDR2 sequences are SGHNT and YYREEE (reference sequence). CDR3 DNA sequence: TGTGCCAGCAGCTTGGATGGGAGACTAGCGGGAGGAAATGAGCAGTTCTTC. Translation: CASSLDGRLAGGNEQFF.

This clonotype was seen ten or more times. The chain is built from TRBV7-2 and TRBJ1-1; possibly TRBD1 for D (6 bases). The V gene lost 5 bases and the J gene lost 3 bases, with 13 bases spanning the gap. Germline V gene lookup returns CDR1 SGHTA and CDR2 FQGNSA. The CDR3 extends over 14 amino acids. The CDR3: CASSRGGADTEAFF. The CDR3 bases are TGTGCCAGCAGCCGGGGGGGGGCGGACACTGAAGCTTTCTTT.

This clonotype was counted many times. The chain couples TRBV11-2 to TRBJ2-7, with D uncertain. This CDR3 is built from 12 residues. The V end was cut by 3 bases, the J end by 3 bases, with 6 bases between. Germline assignment: CDR1 SGHAT and CDR2 FQNNGV. In DNA form, the CDR3 reads TGTGCCAGCAGCTTCTCTCTCTACGAGCAGTACTTC. Translating it yields CASSFSLYEQYF. The whole variable domain, remainder taken from reference TRBV11-2 and TRBJ2-7, is EAGVAQSPRYKIIEKRQSVAFWCNPISGHATLYWYQQILGQGPKLLIQFQNNGVVDDSQLPKDRFSAERLKGVDSTLKIQPAKLEDSAVYLCASSFSLYEQYFGPGTRLTVT.

The rearrangement joins TRBV6-9 to TRBJ2-1; 7 nucleotides line up with TRBD2. CDR1 and CDR2 (germline): MNHGY, SVAAGI. This CDR3 spans 16 amino acids. Unmatched junction bases numbered 7, after V lost 5 bases and J lost 0 bases. The CDR3: CASSDWGGSSYNEQFF. The DNA of the CDR3 is TGTGCCAGCAGTGACTGGGGGGGTAGCTCCTACAATGAGCAGTTCTTC.

For this clonotype: Being one base from a much bigger clone, this may be a read error. The chain links TRBV28 to TRBJ2-7; D is ambiguous. The better agreement between TRBJ2-1 and the DNA end casts doubt on the J call. Germline V lookup: CDR1 MDHEN, CDR2 SYDVKM. The CDR3 sequence is 13 residues long. The CDR3 loop is CASIQHNSYEQFF. The CDR3 coding sequence is TGTGCCAGCATCCAACACAACTCCTACGAGCAGTTCTTC.

This sequence joins TRBV6-2 or TRBV6-3 and TRBJ1-2; TRBD1 agrees at 10 bases. Per the germline V gene, CDR1 is MNHEY and CDR2 is SVGEGT. There are 15 residues in the CDR3. The junction had 4 bases not matched to a gene; V was cut back by 6 bases and J by 0 bases. The CDR3 sequence is CASRTGGASNYGYTF. The CDR3 bases are TGTGCCAGCAGGACAGGGGGCGCATCTAACTATGGCTACACCTTC.

This clonotype has just a few counts. The genes are TRBV19 and TRBJ1-6, with 7 nucleotides matching TRBD1. The CDR3 runs to 15 residues. With V trimmed by 5 bases and J by 9 bases, 10 bases remained unmatched. Germline-derived CDR1 and CDR2 are LNHDA and SQIVND (reference sequence). The CDR3 DNA sequence: TGTGCCAGTAGTCCCGGGACAGTTTTTATTTCACCCCTCCACTTT. It translates to CASSPGTVFISPLHF.

This clonotype came up a few times. V usage is TRBV19 and J usage is TRBJ1-1, with TRBD1 matching over 8 bases. Germline CDR1 and CDR2: LNHDA and SQIVND (reference sequence). The ends lost 7 bases at V and 6 bases at J; junction bases unmatched: 13. The CDR3 runs to 15 residues. CDR3 region: CASITRTGPGAEAFF. The CDR3 DNA reads TGTGCCAGTATCACGAGGACAGGGCCCGGGGCTGAAGCTTTCTTT.

This chain uses TRBV20-1 with TRBJ2-2, with 8 nucleotides matching TRBD2. After removal of 2 bases from V and 6 bases from J, the junction contained 5 bases not matched to a gene. The CDR3 is 14 residues long. Germline CDR1 DFQATT, CDR2 SNEGSKA (reference sequence). The CDR3 bases are TGCAGTGCTAGACGAGCGGGAGATTCCGGGGAGCTGTTTTTT. Translated, it gives CSARRAGDSGELFF.

V and J are TRBV19 and TRBJ1-1; possibly TRBD1 for D (5 bases). This CDR3 comprises 16 residues. Germline assignment: CDR1 LNHDA and CDR2 SQIVND (reference sequence). V was shortened by 6 bases and J by 3 bases, with 20 bases between the two germline ends. CDR3 bases: TGTGCCAGTAGCTCCTCTCGGGGCGCTAGGGACACTGAAGCTTTCTTT. This codes for CASSSSRGARDTEAFF.